A selection of T cell receptor beta chains follows, all from one sample in a study of OX40 agonist ivuxolimab in advanced cancers. Libraries were prepared by immunoSEQ multiplex PCR; TCRdb keeps only in-frame clonotypes and omits some of them. This sample yields tens of thousands of clones, of which approximately 87% are seen a single time; approximately 0.79% belongs to the top ten. The specimen comprised CD4+ or CD8+ T cells sorted from blood, sampled in a trial of the OX40 agonist ivuxolimab. The receptors shown here come from an adult with an advanced solid tumor such as melanoma, head and neck, liver or kidney cancer. Both conserved end residues are part of each CDR3. The order of the fields is J gene, V gene, clone size, D gene, CDR3 DNA, CDR3 protein. D genes are given only for firm matches. Clone size appears in some rows only: once, few, many, or a class for an expanded clone.

>TRBJ1-5|TRBV6-5|-|-
TGTGCCAGCAGTTTAGCGGGGAACGGTCAGCCCCAGCATTTT
CASSLAGNGQPQHF
>TRBJ2-2|TRBV18|-|TRBD2
TGTGCCAGCTCACCAAGAAGGGAGGGGAGCACCGGGGAGCTGTTTTTT
CASSPRREGSTGELFF
>TRBJ1-2|TRBV30|medium-sized|-
TGTGCCTGGAGTGAGGCAGGGGCCGTTTGGGGCTACACCTTC
CAWSEAGAVWGYTF
>TRBJ2-7|TRBV6-1|-|-
TGTGCCACATCTCCCCTGGACCCTTCCTACGAGCAGTACTTC
CATSPLDPSYEQYF
>TRBJ2-5|TRBV5-1|-|-
TGCGCCAGCAGCTGGGGCGGTGACTTAGAGACCCAGTACTTC
CASSWGGDLETQYF
>TRBJ1-6|TRBV4-1|many|-
TGCGCCAGCAGCCAAGAAGTCACCGCGGAGTCACCCCTCCACTTT
CASSQEVTAESPLHF
>TRBJ2-3|TRBV6-1|-|-
TGTGCCAGCACCGGGGGAAACACAGATACGCAGTATTTT
CASTGGNTDTQYF
>TRBJ1-5|TRBV6-6|-|-
TGTGCCAGCAGTTCCATGGGAGTAGGTCAGCCCCAGCATTTT
CASSSMGVGQPQHF
>TRBJ1-6|TRBV7-2|once|TRBD1
TGTGCCAGCAGCTCCCCCCGAACAGGGGAAGATAATTCACCCCTCCACTTT
CASSSPRTGEDNSPLHF
>TRBJ1-6|TRBV7-9|-|-
TGTGCCAGCAGCTTAAGGAGAGATAATTCACCCCTCCACTTT
CASSLRRDNSPLHF
>TRBJ1-2|TRBV23-1|-|-
TGCGCCAGCAGTCAAGGGGGGCGGGACTATGGCTACACCTTC
CASSQGGRDYGYTF
>TRBJ1-2|TRBV7-2|once|-
TGTGCCAGCAGCTTAGCACGGGTTGATGGCTACACCTTC
CASSLARVDGYTF
>TRBJ1-2|TRBV6-1|once|TRBD1
TGTGCCAGCAGTGAATGGGGACAGGGAGGCGGCTACACCTTC
CASSEWGQGGGYTF
>TRBJ2-7|TRBV5-1|-|-
TGCGCCAGCAGCTTGGCCCGGGCGGCACAATACGAGCAGTACTTC
CASSLARAAQYEQYF
>TRBJ2-5|TRBV11-2|-|TRBD2
TGTGCCAGCAGCTTAGATACCCGGCTAGCGGACCCCCAAGAGACCCAGTACTTC
CASSLDTRLADPQETQYF
>TRBJ2-5|TRBV4-1|-|TRBD2
TGCGCCAGCAGCCAAGGCGGGGGGGCTGCATTCCAAGAGACCCAGTACTTC
CASSQGGGAAFQETQYF
>TRBJ2-3|TRBV11-2|-|TRBD2
TGTGCCAGCAGCTTAGTAGCTAGCGGGGGATTCAGCACAGATACGCAGTATTTT
CASSLVASGGFSTDTQYF
>TRBJ1-6|TRBV27|-|-
TGTGCCAGCAGTTTATCGGATGGGGGGGCTCGCTATAATTCACCCCTCCACTTT
CASSLSDGGARYNSPLHF
>TRBJ2-7|TRBV30|-|TRBD1
TGTGCCTGGAGTCGACAGGGGGGCTTAGTCTACGAGCAGTACTTC
CAWSRQGGLVYEQYF
>TRBJ2-2|TRBV19|-|TRBD1
TGTGCCAGTAGTATGGCTGACAGGGGGCGCACCGGGGAGCTGTTTTTT
CASSMADRGRTGELFF
>TRBJ2-5|TRBV18|-|TRBD1
TGTGCCAGCTCACCATCACAGGGGGCGGGAGAGACCCAGTACTTC
CASSPSQGAGETQYF
>TRBJ2-1|TRBV30|-|TRBD1
TGTGCCTGGAGCGAGGACAGGGGAAATGAGCAGTTCTTC
CAWSEDRGNEQFF
>TRBJ1-2|TRBV4-3|-|-
TGCGCCAGCAGCCCCCACCCGGACTTCCCCTATGGCTACACCTTC
CASSPHPDFPYGYTF
>TRBJ2-3|TRBV7-2|-|-
TGTGCCAGCGGGGATAGCGGAGCAGATACGCAGTATTTT
CASGDSGADTQYF
>TRBJ2-5|TRBV11-1|-|-
TGTGCCAGCAGCTTAGGCCCGAAAGAGACCCAGTACTTC
CASSLGPKETQYF
>TRBJ1-1|TRBV9|-|-
TGTGCCAGCAGCGTAGCTACCAGGGTAGGTGAAGCTTTCTTT
CASSVATRVGEAFF
>TRBJ1-3|TRBV7-2|-|-
TGTGCCAGCAGCTTAGGGGGAGCTGGAAACACCATATATTTT
CASSLGGAGNTIYF
>TRBJ1-4|TRBV11-1|-|-
TGTGCCAGCAGCTCGGTGGGGCAGCCTAATGAAAAACTGTTTTTT
CASSSVGQPNEKLFF
>TRBJ2-2|TRBV30|once|-
TGTGCCTGGAGAAGAAAGGGGGCGAACACCGGGGAGCTGTTTTTT
CAWRRKGANTGELFF
>TRBJ1-2|TRBV7-9|-|-
TGTGCCAGCAGCATTGGACAGTCGCAAGGCTACACCTTC
CASSIGQSQGYTF
>TRBJ2-3|TRBV12-5|-|-
TGTGCTAGTGGTCCTAAGACAGATACGCAGTATTTT
CASGPKTDTQYF
>TRBJ1-6|TRBV4-2|few|-
TGTGCCAGCAGCCAAGACTACCGGGGGGTAAACTCACCCCTCCACTTT
CASSQDYRGVNSPLHF
>TRBJ1-5|TRBV6-1|-|-
TGTGCCAGCAGTGAACCATCTTCGGGTCAGCCCCAGCATTTT
CASSEPSSGQPQHF
>TRBJ1-2|TRBV6-5|few|-
TGTGCCAGCAGTTACTCGGTCAGGGGAGGCTATGGCTACACCTTC
CASSYSVRGGYGYTF
>TRBJ2-7|TRBV7-2|-|TRBD2
TGTGCCAGCAGCTTACTAGCGGGGGGCTACGAGCAGTACTTC
CASSLLAGGYEQYF
>TRBJ1-1|TRBV2|once|-
TGTGCCAGTGGAAGGGCGACGAACACTGAAGCTTTCTTT
CASGRATNTEAFF
>TRBJ2-5|TRBV11-2|once|TRBD1
TGTGCCAGCAGCTTAGGGGGGGCGGACAGGGATAACTTC
CASSLGGADRDNF
>TRBJ2-2|TRBV11-3|-|-
TGTGCCAGCAGCTTGGGGGTCTACGGGGAGCTGTTTTTT
CASSLGVYGELFF
>TRBJ2-7|TRBV4-3|-|-
TGCGCCAGCAGCTACCAGACAGGCACCTACGAGCAGTACTTC
CASSYQTGTYEQYF
>TRBJ2-7|TRBV7-9|-|-
TGTGCCAGCAGCTTAGGTCAAGTACCTCCCTACGAGCAGTACTTC
CASSLGQVPPYEQYF
>TRBJ2-2|TRBV9|few|-
TGTGCCAGCAGCGTAGGAGGCAGGGCCACCGGGGAGCTGTTTTTT
CASSVGGRATGELFF
>TRBJ1-1|TRBV27|-|-
TGTGCCAGCAGTTTTGTTGATACGACCACTGAAGCTTTCTTT
CASSFVDTTTEAFF
>TRBJ2-5|TRBV5-1|-|TRBD2
TGCGCCAGCAGCGACATAGCGGGGGATCAAGAGACCCAGTACTTC
CASSDIAGDQETQYF
>TRBJ2-1|TRBV7-2|-|-
TGTGCCAGCAGCCCGCCGTCGGATGAGCAGTTCTTC
CASSPPSDEQFF
>TRBJ1-2|TRBV6-6|once|TRBD1
TGTGCCAGCGGAGAATGGAACAGGGGGCCTGGCTACACCTTC
CASGEWNRGPGYTF
>TRBJ2-3|TRBV30|-|-
TGTGCCTGGAGGTTGGGGCCCAGCACAGATACGCAGTATTTT
CAWRLGPSTDTQYF
>TRBJ2-5|TRBV5-1|-|TRBD1
TGCGCCAGCAGCTTGACCGGGACAGGGTCCGAGACCCAGTACTTC
CASSLTGTGSETQYF
>TRBJ1-3|TRBV11-2|-|-
TGTGCCAGCAGCTTCCTCCAATCGGTCGGAAACACCATATATTTT
CASSFLQSVGNTIYF
>TRBJ2-3|TRBV18|-|TRBD2
TGTGCCAGCTCACCTCAACGGGGGGCAGATACGCAGTATTTT
CASSPQRGADTQYF
>TRBJ2-5|TRBV11-2|-|TRBD2
TGTGCCAGCAGCTTAAGGACTAGCGGGGGTTTTGAGACCCAGTACTTC
CASSLRTSGGFETQYF